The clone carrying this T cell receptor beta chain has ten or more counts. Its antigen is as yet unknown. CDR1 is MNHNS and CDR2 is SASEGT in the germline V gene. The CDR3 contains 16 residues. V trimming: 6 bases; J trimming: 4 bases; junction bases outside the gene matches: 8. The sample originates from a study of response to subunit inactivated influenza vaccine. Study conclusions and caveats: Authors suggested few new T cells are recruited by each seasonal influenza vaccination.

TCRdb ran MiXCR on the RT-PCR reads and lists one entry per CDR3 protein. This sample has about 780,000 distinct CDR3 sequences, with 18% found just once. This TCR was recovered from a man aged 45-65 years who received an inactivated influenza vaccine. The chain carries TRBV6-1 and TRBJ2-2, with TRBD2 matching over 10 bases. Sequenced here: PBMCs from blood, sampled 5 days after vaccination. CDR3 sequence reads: CASSWTGTSVTGELFF. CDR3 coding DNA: TGTGCCAGCAGCTGGACCGGGACTAGCGTCACCGGGGAGCTGTTTTTT.